A selection of T cell receptor beta chains follows, all from one sample in a study of CD4+ T cells in melanoma. Clones were read by immunoSEQ multiplex PCR, and TCRdb kept only the in-frame ones, dropping some. Of about 10,000 clones detected, over 55% appear once; the ten largest clones hold about 12%. The sample comprised cells from a culture (not recorded whether cultured in vitro). The receptor set was obtained from a human donor with melanoma. The CDR3 runs from the conserved cysteine through the conserved F or W. The D gene is left open where the match is weak. Part of the rows lack a size; the others show once, few, many or a class for expanded clones.

abundance: -
v_gene: TRBV18
j_gene: TRBJ2-3
d_gene: TRBD1
CDR3aa: CASSPSQGADTQYF
CDR3nt: TGTGCCAGCTCGCCTTCCCAGGGGGCGGATACGCAGTATTTT

abundance: -
v_gene: TRBV11-2
j_gene: TRBJ1-2
d_gene: -
CDR3aa: CASSLTGQGGYGYTF
CDR3nt: TGTGCCAGCAGCTTAACGGGGCAAGGGGGCTATGGCTACACCTTC

abundance: -
v_gene: TRBV4-1
j_gene: TRBJ2-2
d_gene: -
CDR3aa: CASSQVGGTGELFF
CDR3nt: TGCGCCAGCAGCCAAGTCGGTGGCACCGGGGAGCTGTTTTTT

abundance: -
v_gene: TRBV5-1
j_gene: TRBJ2-5
d_gene: -
CDR3aa: CASSSGEVGETQYF
CDR3nt: TGCGCCAGCAGCTCGGGGGAGGTCGGAGAGACCCAGTACTTC

abundance: -
v_gene: TRBV7-2
j_gene: TRBJ1-6
d_gene: TRBD1
CDR3aa: CASSFRTGVSPLHF
CDR3nt: TGTGCCAGCAGCTTCCGGACAGGGGTTTCACCCCTCCACTTT

abundance: few
v_gene: TRBV5-5
j_gene: TRBJ1-5
d_gene: -
CDR3aa: CASSLKESGQPQHF
CDR3nt: TGTGCCAGCAGCCTCAAGGAGTCGGGGCAGCCCCAGCATTTT

abundance: -
v_gene: TRBV29-1
j_gene: TRBJ1-2
d_gene: -
CDR3aa: CSVYRPYGYTF
CDR3nt: TGCAGCGTTTACAGGCCCTATGGCTACACCTTC

abundance: once
v_gene: TRBV9
j_gene: TRBJ2-3
d_gene: -
CDR3aa: CASSSRADITDTQYF
CDR3nt: TGTGCCAGCAGCTCCCGGGCAGACATCACAGATACGCAGTATTTT

abundance: -
v_gene: TRBV6-1
j_gene: TRBJ1-2
d_gene: -
CDR3aa: CASREGLTRGYTF
CDR3nt: TGTGCCAGCAGAGAAGGACTGACGCGTGGCTACACCTTC

abundance: -
v_gene: TRBV5-1
j_gene: TRBJ2-4
d_gene: TRBD1
CDR3aa: CASRRTGQNIQYF
CDR3nt: TGCGCCAGCAGGCGGACAGGGCAAAACATTCAGTACTTC

abundance: -
v_gene: TRBV11-2
j_gene: TRBJ2-1
d_gene: -
CDR3aa: CASSPYKNEQFF
CDR3nt: TGTGCCAGCAGCCCCTACAAGAATGAGCAGTTCTTC

abundance: -
v_gene: TRBV7-2
j_gene: TRBJ2-2
d_gene: TRBD2
CDR3aa: CASSSGLAGPTGELFF
CDR3nt: TGTGCCAGCAGCTCGGGACTAGCGGGGCCCACCGGGGAGCTGTTTTTT

abundance: once
v_gene: TRBV6-1
j_gene: TRBJ1-2
d_gene: -
CDR3aa: CAAAGFGYTF
CDR3nt: TGTGCAGCAGCGGGGTTTGGCTACACCTTC

abundance: -
v_gene: TRBV19
j_gene: TRBJ1-6
d_gene: -
CDR3aa: CASSAQGLASPLHF
CDR3nt: TGTGCCAGTAGTGCGCAGGGACTGGCTTCACCCCTCCACTTT

abundance: -
v_gene: TRBV5-6
j_gene: TRBJ1-2
d_gene: -
CDR3aa: CASRMPGPNYGYTF
CDR3nt: TGTGCCAGCAGAATGCCCGGGCCTAACTATGGCTACACCTTC

abundance: once
v_gene: TRBV5-4
j_gene: TRBJ1-3
d_gene: -
CDR3aa: CASSFWGGLVNTIYF
CDR3nt: TGTGCCAGCAGCTTCTGGGGGGGTTTAGTAAACACCATATATTTT

abundance: few
v_gene: TRBV6-5
j_gene: TRBJ1-6
d_gene: -
CDR3aa: CASSPTIPPSPLHF
CDR3nt: TGTGCCAGCAGCCCTACAATACCGCCTTCACCCCTCCACTTT

abundance: few
v_gene: TRBV15
j_gene: TRBJ1-2
d_gene: TRBD1
CDR3aa: CATSSLDRVGNGYTF
CDR3nt: TGTGCCACCAGCAGCCTAGACAGGGTCGGAAATGGCTACACCTTC

abundance: -
v_gene: TRBV29-1
j_gene: TRBJ2-1
d_gene: -
CDR3aa: CSVSNNEQFF
CDR3nt: TGCAGCGTCTCTAACAATGAGCAGTTCTTC

abundance: -
v_gene: TRBV10-3
j_gene: TRBJ1-5
d_gene: TRBD1
CDR3aa: CAISPDRGSNQPQHF
CDR3nt: TGTGCCATCAGTCCCGACAGGGGTAGCAATCAGCCCCAGCATTTT

abundance: -
v_gene: TRBV28
j_gene: TRBJ2-7
d_gene: TRBD1
CDR3aa: CASKLTGGPYEQYF
CDR3nt: TGTGCCAGCAAACTAACAGGGGGCCCCTACGAGCAGTACTTC

abundance: -
v_gene: TRBV5-1
j_gene: TRBJ1-5
d_gene: -
CDR3aa: CASSLEPGLRQPQHF
CDR3nt: TGCGCCAGCAGCTTGGAGCCGGGCCTTCGACAGCCCCAGCATTTT

abundance: few
v_gene: TRBV18
j_gene: TRBJ1-3
d_gene: -
CDR3aa: CASSLQGGGNTIYF
CDR3nt: TGTGCCAGCTCACTGCAGGGAGGTGGAAACACCATATATTTT

abundance: -
v_gene: TRBV5-6
j_gene: TRBJ2-5
d_gene: -
CDR3aa: CASRVFIFETQYF
CDR3nt: TGTGCCAGCAGGGTCTTTATTTTCGAGACCCAGTACTTC

abundance: -
v_gene: TRBV2
j_gene: TRBJ1-3
d_gene: -
CDR3aa: CASSEVALGNTIYF
CDR3nt: TGTGCCAGCAGTGAAGTTGCGCTAGGAAACACCATATATTTT

abundance: once
v_gene: TRBV10-3
j_gene: TRBJ2-7
d_gene: TRBD1
CDR3aa: CATIQGKAAYEQYF
CDR3nt: TGTGCCACCATACAGGGGAAGGCCGCCTACGAGCAGTACTTC

abundance: few
v_gene: TRBV5-1
j_gene: TRBJ2-5
d_gene: TRBD2
CDR3aa: CASSPQPAGAALRKTQYF
CDR3nt: TGCGCCAGCAGCCCCCAACCAGCGGGGGCCGCCCTTAGGAAGACCCAGTACTTC

abundance: -
v_gene: TRBV5-1
j_gene: TRBJ1-6
d_gene: -
CDR3aa: CASSLEHGEGNSPLHF
CDR3nt: TGCGCCAGCAGCTTGGAACACGGGGAGGGCAATTCACCCCTCCACTTT

abundance: few
v_gene: TRBV7-7
j_gene: TRBJ2-7
d_gene: -
CDR3aa: CASSPGSLTGEQYF
CDR3nt: TGTGCCAGCAGTCCCGGGTCTCTTACAGGCGAGCAGTACTTC

abundance: -
v_gene: TRBV7-2
j_gene: TRBJ2-7
d_gene: -
CDR3aa: CASSLGGRVRYEQYF
CDR3nt: TGTGCCAGCAGCTTAGGTGGCAGGGTGAGGTACGAGCAGTACTTC

abundance: -
v_gene: TRBV4-2
j_gene: TRBJ1-6
d_gene: -
CDR3aa: CASSQVGVPPLHF
CDR3nt: TGTGCCAGCAGCCAAGTAGGGGTACCACCCCTCCACTTT

abundance: few
v_gene: TRBV7-9
j_gene: TRBJ1-1
d_gene: -
CDR3aa: CASSLEGGITEAFF
CDR3nt: TGTGCCAGCAGCTTAGAGGGGGGCATCACTGAAGCTTTCTTT

abundance: few
v_gene: TRBV10-3
j_gene: TRBJ1-1
d_gene: -
CDR3aa: CAISEGAGAFF
CDR3nt: TGTGCCATCAGTGAAGGAGCAGGAGCTTTCTTT

abundance: -
v_gene: TRBV10-2
j_gene: TRBJ1-4
d_gene: TRBD1
CDR3aa: CASSDRDRGIYTNEKLFF
CDR3nt: TGCGCCAGCAGTGACCGGGACAGGGGGATTTATACTAATGAAAAACTGTTTTTT

abundance: -
v_gene: TRBV10-3
j_gene: TRBJ1-2
d_gene: -
CDR3aa: CAISESMAGPFDDYGYTF
CDR3nt: TGTGCCATCAGTGAGTCGATGGCAGGCCCTTTCGACGACTATGGCTACACCTTC

abundance: once
v_gene: TRBV6-1
j_gene: TRBJ1-5
d_gene: -
CDR3aa: CASFDRPYSNQPQHF
CDR3nt: TGTGCCAGCTTTGACAGGCCTTATAGCAATCAGCCCCAGCATTTT

abundance: -
v_gene: TRBV5-1
j_gene: TRBJ2-1
d_gene: TRBD2
CDR3aa: CASSLMWASGGNEQFF
CDR3nt: TGCGCCAGCAGCTTGATGTGGGCTAGCGGGGGCAATGAGCAGTTCTTC

abundance: few
v_gene: TRBV5-4
j_gene: TRBJ1-6
d_gene: TRBD1
CDR3aa: CASSSGQVVEAPLHF
CDR3nt: TGTGCCAGCAGCTCGGGACAGGTGGTAGAGGCACCCCTCCACTTT

abundance: -
v_gene: TRBV9
j_gene: TRBJ2-4
d_gene: TRBD2
CDR3aa: CASSRLAGGSFIGKNIQYF
CDR3nt: TGTGCCAGCAGCCGACTAGCGGGGGGCTCGTTTATAGGCAAAAACATTCAGTACTTC

abundance: -
v_gene: TRBV4-1
j_gene: TRBJ1-4
d_gene: -
CDR3aa: CASSQAGRATNEKLFF
CDR3nt: TGCGCCAGCAGCCAGGCAGGGAGAGCAACTAATGAAAAACTGTTTTTT

abundance: once
v_gene: TRBV6-5
j_gene: TRBJ2-1
d_gene: TRBD2
CDR3aa: CASRASGAREFF
CDR3nt: TGTGCAAGCAGGGCTAGCGGGGCCCGGGAGTTCTTC

abundance: -
v_gene: TRBV6-5
j_gene: TRBJ2-4
d_gene: -
CDR3aa: CASSLHRDIQYF
CDR3nt: TGTGCCAGCAGCCTTCATAGGGACATTCAGTACTTC

abundance: -
v_gene: TRBV6-1
j_gene: TRBJ2-7
d_gene: -
CDR3aa: CASSSRDASYEQYF
CDR3nt: TGTGCCAGCAGCTCTCGGGACGCCTCCTACGAGCAGTACTTC

abundance: -
v_gene: TRBV18
j_gene: TRBJ2-7
d_gene: -
CDR3aa: CASSPQQDSYEQYF
CDR3nt: TGTGCCAGCTCACCGCAGCAAGACTCCTACGAGCAGTACTTC

abundance: once
v_gene: TRBV6-5
j_gene: TRBJ1-1
d_gene: TRBD1
CDR3aa: CASRPPGQGGTEAFF
CDR3nt: TGTGCCAGCAGACCTCCGGGACAGGGGGGCACTGAAGCTTTCTTT

abundance: -
v_gene: TRBV7-2
j_gene: TRBJ1-6
d_gene: -
CDR3aa: CASSPPASSPLHF
CDR3nt: TGTGCCAGCAGCCCGCCTGCGTCCTCACCCCTCCACTTT

abundance: -
v_gene: TRBV7-6
j_gene: TRBJ2-7
d_gene: -
CDR3aa: CASSTTGSYEQYF
CDR3nt: TGTGCCAGCAGCACGACAGGCTCCTACGAGCAGTACTTC

abundance: -
v_gene: TRBV13
j_gene: TRBJ1-4
d_gene: TRBD1
CDR3aa: CASSSGQGEKLFF
CDR3nt: TGTGCCAGCAGCTCCGGACAGGGGGAAAAACTGTTTTTT

abundance: once
v_gene: TRBV7-9
j_gene: TRBJ2-5
d_gene: -
CDR3aa: CASSHQETQYF
CDR3nt: TGTGCCAGCAGCCACCAAGAGACCCAGTACTTC

abundance: few
v_gene: TRBV5-1
j_gene: TRBJ2-2
d_gene: TRBD1
CDR3aa: CASSPGGAGTGELFF
CDR3nt: TGCGCCAGCAGCCCAGGGGGCGCAGGGACCGGGGAGCTGTTTTTT